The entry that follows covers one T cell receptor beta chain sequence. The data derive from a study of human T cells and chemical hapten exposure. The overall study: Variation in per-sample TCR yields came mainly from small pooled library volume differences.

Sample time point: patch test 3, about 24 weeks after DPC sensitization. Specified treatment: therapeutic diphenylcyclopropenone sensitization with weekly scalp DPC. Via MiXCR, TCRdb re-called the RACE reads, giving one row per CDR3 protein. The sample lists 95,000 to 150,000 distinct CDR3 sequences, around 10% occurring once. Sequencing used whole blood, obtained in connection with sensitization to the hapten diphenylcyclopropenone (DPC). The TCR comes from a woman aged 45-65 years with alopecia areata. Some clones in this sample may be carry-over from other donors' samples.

The CDR3 protein is CASSYGQSNTEAFF. The CDR3 nucleotides read TGTGCCAGCAGTTACGGGCAGTCGAACACTGAAGCTTTCTTT. The rearrangement joins TRBV6-6 to TRBJ1-1; D call uncertain. The CDR3 spans 14 residues. Germline V gene lookup returns CDR1 MNHNY and CDR2 SVGAGI (reference sequence). The V gene lost 2 bases and the J gene lost 1 base, with 8 bases spanning the gap.